Detailed here is one TCR beta chain. This entry is derived from a study of T cell changes during pregnancy in multiple sclerosis. Only in-frame clones appear in the TCRdb table, and some are missing; sequencing was by immunoSEQ multiplex PCR. The sample has more than 70,000 clones, 93% seen once. The CDR3 has 14 residues. Germline V gene data show CDR1 as SGHVS and CDR2 as FNYEAQ. V was pared by 5 bases and J by 4 bases, with 12 bases between. The TCR originated in a female donor with multiple sclerosis, enrolled in a pregnancy study. The input for sequencing was peripheral blood, taken in the second trimester of pregnancy. The chain links TRBV7-6 to TRBJ2-1; D may be TRBD1 (6 bases). CDR3 nucleotide sequence: TGTGCCAGCAGCGTCGAACAGGGATACAATGAGCAGTTCTTC. It codes for CASSVEQGYNEQFF.